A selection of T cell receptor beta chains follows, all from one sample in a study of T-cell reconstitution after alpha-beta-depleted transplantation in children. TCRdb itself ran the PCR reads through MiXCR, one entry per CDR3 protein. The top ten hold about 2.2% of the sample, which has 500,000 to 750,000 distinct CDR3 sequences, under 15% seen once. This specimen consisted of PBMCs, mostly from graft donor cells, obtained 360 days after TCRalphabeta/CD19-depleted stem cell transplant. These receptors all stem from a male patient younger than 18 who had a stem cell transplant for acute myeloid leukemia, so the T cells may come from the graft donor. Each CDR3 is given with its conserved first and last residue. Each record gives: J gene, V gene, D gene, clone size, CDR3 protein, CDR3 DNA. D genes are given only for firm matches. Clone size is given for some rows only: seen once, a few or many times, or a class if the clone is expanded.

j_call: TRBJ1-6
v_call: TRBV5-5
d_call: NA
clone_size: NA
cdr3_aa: CASSLLGIIRHSPLHF
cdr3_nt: TGTGCCAGCAGCCTTCTGGGGATTATACGGCATTCACCCCTCCACTTT

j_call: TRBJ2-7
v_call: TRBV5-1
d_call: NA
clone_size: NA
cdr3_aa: CASSLPRVDLGRQASPTAYEQYF
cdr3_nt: TGCGCCAGCAGCCTCCCCAGGGTAGACCTAGGACGCCAAGCTAGCCCTACGGCCTACGAGCAGTACTTC

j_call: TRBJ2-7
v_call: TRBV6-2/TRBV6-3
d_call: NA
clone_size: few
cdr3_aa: CASSGLGREQYF
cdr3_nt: TGTGCCAGCAGCGGCCTAGGACGCGAGCAGTACTTC

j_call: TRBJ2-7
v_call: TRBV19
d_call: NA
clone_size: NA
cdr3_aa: CASSMGRFYEQYF
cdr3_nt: TGTGCCAGTAGTATGGGACGGTTCTACGAGCAGTACTTC

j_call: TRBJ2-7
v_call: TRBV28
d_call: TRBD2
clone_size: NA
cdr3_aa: CASSLEGGGLAGVYEQYF
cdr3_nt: TGTGCCAGCAGTTTAGAGGGTGGCGGGCTAGCGGGAGTCTACGAGCAGTACTTC

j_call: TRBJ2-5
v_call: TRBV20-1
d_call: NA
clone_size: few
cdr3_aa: CSAGGDSWTVETQYF
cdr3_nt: TGCAGTGCTGGCGGGGACTCTTGGACGGTAGAGACCCAGTACTTC

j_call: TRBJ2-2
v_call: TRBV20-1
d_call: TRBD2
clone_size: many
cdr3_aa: CSGQRDNTGELFF
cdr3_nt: TGCAGTGGCCAGCGGGATAACACCGGGGAGCTGTTTTTT

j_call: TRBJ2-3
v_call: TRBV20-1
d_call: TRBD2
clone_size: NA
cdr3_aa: CSAPYGGDTQYF
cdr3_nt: TGCAGTGCTCCGTACGGGGGGGATACGCAGTATTTT

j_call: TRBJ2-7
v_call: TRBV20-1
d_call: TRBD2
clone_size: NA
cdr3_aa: CSARGERGAYEQYF
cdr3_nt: TGCAGTGCCCGGGGTGAGCGGGGCGCCTACGAGCAGTACTTC

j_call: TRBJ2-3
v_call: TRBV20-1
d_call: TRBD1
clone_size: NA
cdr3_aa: CSAIKDRGRADTQYF
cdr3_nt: TGCAGTGCTATAAAGGACAGGGGGCGAGCAGATACGCAGTATTTT

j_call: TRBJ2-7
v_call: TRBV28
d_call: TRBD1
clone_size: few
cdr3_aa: CASSSGDRVSYEQYF
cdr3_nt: TGTGCCAGCAGTTCCGGGGACAGGGTATCCTACGAGCAGTACTTC

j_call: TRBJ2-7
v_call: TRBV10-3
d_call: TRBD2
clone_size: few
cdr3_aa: CAIQSGGSHYEQYF
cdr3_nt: TGTGCCATCCAATCGGGCGGGAGTCATTACGAGCAGTACTTC

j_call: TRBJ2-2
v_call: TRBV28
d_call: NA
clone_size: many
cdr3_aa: CASSLGGGLLFF
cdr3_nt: TGTGCCAGCAGTTTAGGGGGCGGCCTGCTGTTTTTT

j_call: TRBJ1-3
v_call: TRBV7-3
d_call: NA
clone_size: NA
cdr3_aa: CASSLTADSGNTIYF
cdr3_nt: TGTGCCAGCAGCTTAACGGCAGACTCTGGAAACACCATATATTTT

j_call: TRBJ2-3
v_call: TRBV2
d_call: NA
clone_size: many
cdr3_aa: CASVFGVILTRTDTQYF
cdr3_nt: TGTGCCAGCGTGTTTGGGGTGATCTTGACCAGGACAGATACGCAGTATTTT

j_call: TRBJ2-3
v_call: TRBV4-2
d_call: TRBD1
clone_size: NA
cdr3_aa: CASSQSGTGSYAQYF
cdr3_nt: TGTGCCAGCAGCCAGTCCGGGACAGGGAGTTATGCGCAGTATTTT

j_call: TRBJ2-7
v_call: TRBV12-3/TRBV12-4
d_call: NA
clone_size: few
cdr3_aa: CASRRGPHYEQYF
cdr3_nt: TGTGCCAGCAGGCGAGGGCCCCACTACGAGCAGTACTTC

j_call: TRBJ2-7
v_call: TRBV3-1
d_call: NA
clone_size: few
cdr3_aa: CASSQEGPGVKYEQYF
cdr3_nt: TGTGCCAGCAGCCAAGAGGGGCCGGGAGTTAAGTACGAGCAGTACTTC

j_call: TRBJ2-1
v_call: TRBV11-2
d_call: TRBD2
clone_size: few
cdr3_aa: CASSPRGLAVMSSYNEQFF
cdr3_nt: TGTGCCAGCAGCCCGAGGGGACTAGCGGTTATGAGCTCCTACAATGAGCAGTTCTTC

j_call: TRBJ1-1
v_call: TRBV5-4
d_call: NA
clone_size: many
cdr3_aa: CASSLDIRNTEAFF
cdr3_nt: TGTGCCAGCAGCTTAGACATACGGAACACTGAAGCTTTCTTT

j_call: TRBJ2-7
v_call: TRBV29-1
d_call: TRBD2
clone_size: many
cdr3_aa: CSVEGRPSGNYEQYF
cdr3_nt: TGCAGCGTTGAAGGGAGGCCTAGCGGAAACTACGAGCAGTACTTC

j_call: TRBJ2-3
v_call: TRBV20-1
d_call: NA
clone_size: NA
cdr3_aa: CSARGGPTDTQYF
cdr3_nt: TGCAGTGCTAGAGGAGGACCAACAGATACGCAGTATTTT

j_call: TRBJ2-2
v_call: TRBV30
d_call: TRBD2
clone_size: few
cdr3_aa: CAWSVLAGVGELFF
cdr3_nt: TGTGCCTGGAGTGTACTGGCGGGAGTCGGGGAGCTGTTTTTT

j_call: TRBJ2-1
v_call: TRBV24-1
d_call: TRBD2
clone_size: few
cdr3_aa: CATSLAGGLNEQFF
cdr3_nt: TGTGCCACCAGTTTGGCGGGAGGTCTCAATGAGCAGTTCTTC

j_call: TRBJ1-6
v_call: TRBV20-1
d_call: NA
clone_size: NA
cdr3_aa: CSVPRGQYNSPLHF
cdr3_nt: TGCAGTGTTCCTCGCGGACAGTATAATTCACCCCTCCACTTT

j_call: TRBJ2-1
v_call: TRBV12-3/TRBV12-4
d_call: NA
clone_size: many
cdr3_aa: CASSRGGQKNEQFF
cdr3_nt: TGTGCCAGCAGCCGCGGGGGCCAGAAGAATGAGCAGTTCTTC

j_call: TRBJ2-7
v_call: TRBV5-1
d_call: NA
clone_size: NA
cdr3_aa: CASSLVSGIPEQYF
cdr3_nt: TGCGCCAGCAGCTTGGTTTCAGGGATCCCCGAGCAGTACTTC

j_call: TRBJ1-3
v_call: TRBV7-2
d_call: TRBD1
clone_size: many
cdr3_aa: CASRTPGTGSNTIYF
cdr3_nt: TGTGCCAGCAGAACGCCCGGGACAGGGTCGAACACCATATATTTT

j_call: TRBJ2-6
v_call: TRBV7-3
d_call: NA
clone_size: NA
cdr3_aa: CASSFLELPGANVLTF
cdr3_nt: TGTGCCAGCAGCTTCCTAGAACTCCCTGGGGCCAACGTCCTGACTTTC

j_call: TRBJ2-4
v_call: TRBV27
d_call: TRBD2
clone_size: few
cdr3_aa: CASSVRDYKNIQYF
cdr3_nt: TGTGCCAGCAGCGTCCGGGACTATAAAAACATTCAGTACTTC

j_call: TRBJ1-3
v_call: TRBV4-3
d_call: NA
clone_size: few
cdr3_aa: CASSQRADGNTIYF
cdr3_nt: TGCGCCAGCAGCCAACGGGCAGATGGAAACACCATATATTTT

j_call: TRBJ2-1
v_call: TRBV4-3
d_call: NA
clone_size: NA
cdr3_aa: CASSQDRASQFF
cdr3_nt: TGCGCCAGCAGCCAAGATCGGGCTTCGCAGTTCTTC

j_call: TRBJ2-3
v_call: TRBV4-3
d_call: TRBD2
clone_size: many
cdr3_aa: CASSQEQRTSPDTQYF
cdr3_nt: TGCGCCAGCAGCCAAGAACAACGGACTAGCCCAGATACGCAGTATTTT

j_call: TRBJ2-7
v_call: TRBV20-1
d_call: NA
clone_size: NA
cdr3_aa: CSARDDTLPEQYF
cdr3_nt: TGCAGTGCTAGAGATGACACGCTCCCCGAGCAGTACTTC

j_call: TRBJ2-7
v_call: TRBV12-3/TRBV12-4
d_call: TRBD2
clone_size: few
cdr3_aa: CASSFRSASGSYEQYF
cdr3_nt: TGTGCCAGCAGTTTCAGGTCGGCTAGCGGGTCCTACGAGCAGTACTTC

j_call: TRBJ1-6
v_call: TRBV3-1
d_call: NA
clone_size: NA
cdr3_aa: CASSPAASSYNSPLHF
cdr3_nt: TGTGCCAGCAGCCCCGCCGCCAGCTCCTATAATTCACCCCTCCACTTT

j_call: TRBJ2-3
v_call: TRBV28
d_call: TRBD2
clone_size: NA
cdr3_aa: CASSALAVQGTQYF
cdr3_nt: TGTGCCAGCAGTGCCCTAGCGGTCCAGGGTACGCAGTATTTT

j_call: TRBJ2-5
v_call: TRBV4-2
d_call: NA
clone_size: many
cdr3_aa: CASSLRPSVQREKETQYF
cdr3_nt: TGTGCCAGCAGCCTAAGACCCTCAGTCCAACGGGAGAAAGAGACCCAGTACTTC

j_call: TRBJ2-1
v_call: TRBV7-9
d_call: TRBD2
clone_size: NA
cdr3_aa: CASSSTSGTHNEQFF
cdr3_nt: TGTGCCAGCAGCTCCACTAGCGGGACCCACAATGAGCAGTTCTTC

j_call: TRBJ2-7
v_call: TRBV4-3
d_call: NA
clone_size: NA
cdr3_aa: CASSQSGVEQYF
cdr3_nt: TGCGCCAGCAGCCAATCGGGGGTGGAGCAGTACTTC

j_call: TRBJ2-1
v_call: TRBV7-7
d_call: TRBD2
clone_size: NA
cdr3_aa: CASSRRLAGEANEQFF
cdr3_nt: TGTGCTAGCAGCCGGAGACTAGCGGGAGAGGCGAATGAGCAGTTCTTC

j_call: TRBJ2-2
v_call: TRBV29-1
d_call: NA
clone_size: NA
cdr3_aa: CSVRISRAGELFF
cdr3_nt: TGCAGCGTTCGCATCTCGCGGGCCGGGGAGCTGTTTTTT

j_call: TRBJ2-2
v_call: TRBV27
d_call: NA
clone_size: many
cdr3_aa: CASSSTRITGELFF
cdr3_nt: TGTGCCAGCAGTTCCACTAGAATCACCGGGGAGCTGTTTTTT

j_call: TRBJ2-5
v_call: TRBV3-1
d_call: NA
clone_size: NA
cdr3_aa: CASSYVRRTEETQYF
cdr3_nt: TGTGCCAGCAGCTACGTACGCAGGACAGAAGAGACCCAGTACTTC

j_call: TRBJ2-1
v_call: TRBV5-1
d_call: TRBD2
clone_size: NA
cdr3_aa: CASSFQAGSYNEQFF
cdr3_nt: TGCGCCAGCAGCTTCCAAGCGGGGTCCTACAATGAGCAGTTCTTC

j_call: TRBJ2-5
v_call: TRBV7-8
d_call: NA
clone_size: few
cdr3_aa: CASSLAIPPETQYF
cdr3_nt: TGTGCCAGCAGCCTGGCCATCCCTCCAGAGACCCAGTACTTC

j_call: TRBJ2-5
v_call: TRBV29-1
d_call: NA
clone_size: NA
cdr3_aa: CSVAATQETQYF
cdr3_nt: TGCAGCGTTGCAGCTACGCAAGAGACCCAGTACTTC

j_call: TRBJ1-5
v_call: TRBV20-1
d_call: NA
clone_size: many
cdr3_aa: CSASGNNQPQHF
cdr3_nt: TGCAGTGCTAGTGGGAACAATCAGCCCCAGCATTTT

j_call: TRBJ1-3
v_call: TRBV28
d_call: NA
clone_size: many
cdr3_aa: CASSLSGSRNTIYF
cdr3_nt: TGTGCCAGCAGTTTGAGTGGGTCCCGAAACACCATATATTTT

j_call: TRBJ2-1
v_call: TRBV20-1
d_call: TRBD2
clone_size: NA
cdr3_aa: CSASTSGSNNEQFF
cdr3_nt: TGCAGTGCTAGTACTAGCGGGAGTAACAATGAGCAGTTCTTC

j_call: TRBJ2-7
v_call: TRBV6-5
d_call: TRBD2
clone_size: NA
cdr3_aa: CASSYSELALYEQYF
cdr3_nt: TGTGCCAGCAGTTACTCGGAACTAGCGCTTTACGAGCAGTACTTC

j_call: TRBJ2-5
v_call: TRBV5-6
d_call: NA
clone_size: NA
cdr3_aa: CASSLYMGETQYF
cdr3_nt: TGTGCCAGCAGCTTGTATATGGGGGAGACCCAGTACTTC

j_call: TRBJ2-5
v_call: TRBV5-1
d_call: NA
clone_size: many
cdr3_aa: CASSLTLQETQYF
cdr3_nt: TGTGCCAGCAGTTTAACCCTCCAAGAGACCCAGTACTTC

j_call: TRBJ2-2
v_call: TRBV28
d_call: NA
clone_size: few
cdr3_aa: CASTLGRALNTGELFF
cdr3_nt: TGTGCCAGCACCCTAGGAAGGGCCCTGAACACCGGGGAGCTGTTTTTT

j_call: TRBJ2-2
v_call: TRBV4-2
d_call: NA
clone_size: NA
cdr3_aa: CASRKEGATGELFF
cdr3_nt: TGTGCCAGCAGGAAGGAAGGCGCCACCGGGGAGCTGTTTTTT